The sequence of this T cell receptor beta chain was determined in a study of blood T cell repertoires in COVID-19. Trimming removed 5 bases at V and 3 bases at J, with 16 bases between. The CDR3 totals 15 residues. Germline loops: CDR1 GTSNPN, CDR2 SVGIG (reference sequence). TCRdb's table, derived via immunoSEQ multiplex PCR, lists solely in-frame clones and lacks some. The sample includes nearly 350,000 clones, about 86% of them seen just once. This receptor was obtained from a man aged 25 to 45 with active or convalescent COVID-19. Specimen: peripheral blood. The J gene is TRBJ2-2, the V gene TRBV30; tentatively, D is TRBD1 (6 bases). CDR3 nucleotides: TGTGCCTGGGATCCCGGGGACACTCACACCGGGGAGCTGTTTTTT. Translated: CAWDPGDTHTGELFF.